A single TCR beta chain is shown here with its context. This clonotype has a count of ten or more. Its antigen remains unidentified. No much larger clone is present one base from it, and per-base qualities are unavailable. The sample is drawn from a study of early T cells in non-severe SARS-CoV-2 infection (dated by TCRdb to about 2021). Background for the entire study: Because TCR sequencing was done on bulk RNA from unsorted whole blood, the alpha and beta chains could not be paired. The study at large found these results: VDJdb matching was skewed toward anti-spike CD8 responses and likely underestimated virus-specific expansions by missing private and CD4 specificities.

This was a case-control study nested in a cohort of healthcare workers in London, UK, who had nasopharyngeal swab PCR tests and blood samples taken every week. Healthcare workers were recruited between 23 and 31 March 2020, during the week of the UK lockdown, and were followed weekly for up to roughly 15 weeks. Library prep was done by 5' RACE. Sequencing relied on a NextSeq 500. Unique molecular identifiers were attached to individual cDNA molecules in the TCR library protocol so that sequencing error and PCR bias could be corrected. TCR alpha and beta chains were both sequenced, and the abundances of alpha and beta sequences in each sample were closely correlated with each other. Concerning the study's data processing: Decombinator V4 was used to annotate the V gene, J gene and CDR3 of the TCR sequences. TCRs were defined as expanded if a significant change between any two time points was detected under a Poisson model with p below 0.0001. TCR abundances were normalised to the total number of TCRs sequenced in each sample and reported as counts per million. TRAV1-2 paired with TRAJ12, TRAJ20 or TRAJ33 defined MAIT TCRs, while TRAV10 paired with TRAJ18 defined iNKT TCRs. VDJdb, accessed 1 November 2021, was searched for CMV, EBV and SARS-CoV-2 annotated TCRs, excluding TCRs annotated for multiple antigens. The public reads were run again by TCRdb, first through fastp at Q25 and then through MiXCR, and only productive beta chains were kept. One record per CDR3 amino acid sequence lists the most common genes and DNA. The V and J calls shown here were made by TCRdb, not taken from the authors' results. Present in this sample are 65,000 to 70,000 distinct CDR3 sequences, 9.5% to 13% of which were seen just once. The ten largest account for about 6.4% of the sample.

CDR1 and CDR2, per the germline V gene, are MDHEN and SYDVKM. The CDR3 runs 16 residues from the cysteine to the phenylalanine. Left in the record is the CDR3 DNA by itself, 48 bases read in frame from the first base. Germline trimming amounts to 6 bases on V and 3 bases on J, with 11 as the count of junction bases outside the gene matches. The chain joins TRBV28 to TRBJ2-7; the junction holds 10 bases that match TRBD2. This clonotype originated in an adult who was a healthcare worker with PCR-confirmed SARS-CoV-2 infection or an uninfected control (not recorded which). Material: whole blood. The DNA is as follows: TGTGCCAGCAGCCTAGGGCTAGCGGGAGAACACTACGAGCAGTACTTC. Translated, it gives CASSLGLAGEHYEQYF.